Presented here are 19 T cell receptor beta chains from one specimen sequenced in a study of glioma-infiltrating T cells after dendritic cell vaccination. Assay: immunoSEQ multiplex PCR; the TCRdb copy retains only in-frame clones and omits some. The sample holds about 50,000 clones; 85% to 90% are singletons and the top ten take roughly 11%. The sample in question was blood, obtained before dendritic cell vaccination. These receptors originate from a human donor with glioblastoma.

The V gene is TRBV5-1, the J gene TRBJ2-1; 10 bases fit TRBD2. The V gene end was trimmed by 7 bases and the J gene end by 8 bases; junction bases not matched to a gene: 12. Per germline, CDR1 SGHRS and CDR2 YFSETQ. The CDR3 length is 15 residues. CDR3 protein: CASEKSGRGGDEQFF. Written as DNA, the CDR3 is TGCGCCAGCGAAAAGAGCGGGAGGGGTGGGGATGAGCAGTTCTTC.

The gene calls are TRBV15 and TRBJ2-1, with 12 nucleotides matching TRBD2. Per the germline V gene, CDR1 is LNHNV and CDR2 is YYDKDF (reference sequence). Unmatched junction bases numbered 6, after V lost 6 bases and J lost 3 bases. The CDR3 has 16 residues. CDR3 region: CATRNGLAGYYNEQFF. The CDR3 nucleotides are TGTGCCACCAGAAACGGACTAGCGGGATACTACAATGAGCAGTTCTTC.

V gene TRBV7-9 combines with J gene TRBJ2-7; D is perhaps TRBD1 (6 bases). Germline values: CDR1 SEHNR, CDR2 FQNEAQ (reference sequence). V lost 3 bases to trimming and J lost 5 bases, with 17 bases between them. The CDR3 is 15 residues long. DNA for the CDR3: TGTGCCAGCAGCTTTCTCCAGGGGACGAGGAACGAGCAGTACTTC. The encoded protein is CASSFLQGTRNEQYF.

The V call is TRBV19, the J call TRBJ1-3; TRBD1 aligns across 7 bases. There are 14 residues in the CDR3. Germline V gives CDR1 LNHDA, CDR2 SQIVND (reference sequence). Trimming at V came to 7 bases and at J to 3 bases, leaving 6 bases not matched to a gene. CDR3 sequence (DNA): TGTGCCAGTACCAGGGACAGTTTTGGAAACACCATATATTTT. It codes for CASTRDSFGNTIYF.

The rearrangement joins TRBV7-9 to TRBJ2-3; perhaps TRBD2 as D (6 bases). Germline lookup yields CDR1 SEHNR and CDR2 FQNEAQ (reference sequence). The CDR3 has 16 residues. Trimming removed 1 base at V and 4 bases at J, with 15 bases between. CDR3 sequence (DNA): TGTGCCAGCAGCTTAGGGGGGAGGAGGCAGTCAGATACGCAGTATTTT. It codes for CASSLGGRRQSDTQYF.

This chain links TRBV6-5 with TRBJ1-1; D may be TRBD1 (6 bases). CDR3 size: 14 residues. Trimming removed 4 bases at V and 1 base at J, with 10 bases between. The germline CDR1 and CDR2 sequences are MNHEY and SVGAGI. CDR3 region: CASSSLDRNTEAFF. CDR3 nucleotide sequence: TGTGCCAGCAGTTCCCTGGACAGGAACACTGAAGCTTTCTTT.

This chain links TRBV4-2 with TRBJ1-5; no firm D call. Trimming left V 3 bases short and J 7 bases short, with 16 bases between. Germline-derived CDR1 and CDR2 are LGHNA and YNFKEQ. This CDR3 spans 15 amino acids. DNA for the CDR3: TGTGCCAGCAGCCAGGGAGGGCAGGAAGGGCAGCCCCAGCATTTT. Translated, it gives CASSQGGQEGQPQHF.

The J gene is TRBJ2-7, the V gene TRBV6-1; 8 bases map to TRBD2. This CDR3 is built from 16 residues. Trimming at V came to 0 bases and at J to 2 bases, leaving 6 bases not matched to a gene. Germline V gene data show CDR1 as MNHNS and CDR2 as SASEGT. This chain's CDR3 is CASSEAPGGATYEQYF. The DNA of the CDR3 is TGTGCCAGCAGTGAAGCCCCGGGGGGGGCTACCTACGAGCAGTACTTC.

This clone was found once. The chain couples TRBV10-3 to TRBJ2-3; possible D gene TRBD1, 6 bases. V shed 6 bases and J shed 6 bases, with 19 bases lying between them. Per germline, CDR1 ENHRY and CDR2 SYGVKD. The CDR3 spans 15 residues. The DNA of the CDR3 is TGTGCCATCAGCGGAGGACAGACTTCTTGGGATACGCAGTATTTT. It is translated as CAISGGQTSWDTQYF.

This chain joins TRBV30 and TRBJ1-4; no firm D call. Trimming took 0 bases from V and 8 from J, leaving 10 bases between them. Germline-derived CDR1 and CDR2 are GTSNPN and SVGIG (reference sequence). This CDR3 spans 13 amino acids. The CDR3 loop is CAWSVPGREKLFF. DNA for the CDR3: TGTGCCTGGAGTGTCCCGGGTAGGGAAAAACTGTTTTTT.

The V and J genes are TRBV19 and TRBJ2-7; 9 bases map to TRBD1. The CDR3 length is 14 residues. CDR1 and CDR2 from the germline V gene are LNHDA and SQIVND (reference sequence). The V gene end was trimmed by 5 bases and the J gene end by 3 bases; junction bases not matched to a gene: 5. The CDR3 nucleotides are TGTGCCAGTAGTCCCGGGACAGGGTACTACGAGCAGTACTTC. Translation gives CASSPGTGYYEQYF.

This rearrangement joins TRBV18 to TRBJ2-1; D unclear. Germline V gene sequence: CDR1 KGHSH, CDR2 LQKENI. The CDR3 is 14 amino acids. The V gene lost 0 bases and the J gene lost 4 bases, with 7 bases spanning the gap. The CDR3 nucleotides are TGTGCCAGCTCACCACCGTCCCGTTACAATGAGCAGTTCTTC. Its translation: CASSPPSRYNEQFF.

The V and J genes are TRBV30 and TRBJ1-1; TRBD1 might be the D (5 bases). The CDR3 loop spans 11 amino acids. Trimming shortened V by 3 bases and J by 10 bases, and 12 bases separated the two germline ends. The germline CDR1 and CDR2 sequences are GTSNPN and SVGIG (reference sequence). The CDR3 nucleotides are TGTGCCTGGAGGCCAGGGAAGGTAGCTTTCTTT. This sequence encodes CAWRPGKVAFF.

The genes are TRBV6-6 and TRBJ1-2; D is uncertain. CDR1 is MNHNY and CDR2 is SVGAGI in the germline V gene (reference sequence). This CDR3 contains 13 residues. The ends were cut back, 7 bases at V and 4 bases at J, with 13 bases in the middle. In DNA form, the CDR3 reads TGTGCCAGCACCTTAGGAGAGCTCTATGGCTACACCTTC. Protein: CASTLGELYGYTF.

The chain carries TRBV19 and TRBJ2-7, with 9 bases identical to TRBD1. CDR1 and CDR2 (germline): LNHDA, SQIVND (reference sequence). After removal of 5 bases from V and 7 bases from J, the junction contained 12 bases not matched to a gene. The CDR3 length is 15 residues. The CDR3 DNA reads TGTGCCAGTAGTGGTCCGGGACAGGGACGTCAAGAGCAGTACTTC. Protein: CASSGPGQGRQEQYF. The whole variable domain, remainder taken from reference TRBV19 and TRBJ2-7, is DGGITQSPKYLFRKEGQNVTLSCEQNLNHDAMYWYRQDPGQGLRLIYYSQIVNDFQKGDIAEGYSVSREKKESFPLTVTSAQKNPTAFYLCASSGPGQGRQEQYFGPGTRLTVT.

The rearrangement joins TRBV7-7 to TRBJ2-5; TRBD1 agrees at 8 bases. The assigned J gene may be wrong: the sequence end matches TRBJ2-7 better. The length of the CDR3 is 14 residues. The germline V gene encodes CDR1 SSHAT and CDR2 FNYEAQ (reference sequence). Written as DNA, the CDR3 is TGTGCCAGCAGCCCTCAGGGGGCGGGATACGAGCAGTACTTC. This codes for CASSPQGAGYEQYF.

This chain connects TRBV5-5 to TRBJ2-5, with 8 bases that match TRBD1. In germline, CDR1 is SGHKS, CDR2 YYEKEE (reference sequence). V lost 0 bases, J lost 2 bases, and 9 bases stayed unmatched. This CDR3 region has 17 residues. The CDR3 reads CASSLALNRGDQETQYF. CDR3 bases: TGTGCCAGCAGCTTGGCTCTGAACAGGGGGGATCAAGAGACCCAGTACTTC. The full variable domain, with the rest looked up from reference TRBV5-5 and TRBJ2-5, is DAGVTQSPTHLIKTRGQQVTLRCSPISGHKSVSWYQQVLGQGPQFIFQYYEKEERGRGNFPDRFSARQFPNYSSELNVNALLLGDSALYLCASSLALNRGDQETQYFGPGTRLLVL.

On this clone: This specimen includes other DNA sequences encoding the same CDR3. J is TRBJ1-6 and V is TRBV9, with 7 bases identical to TRBD1. Losses at the gene ends were 3 bases for V and 9 bases for J; bases not matched to a gene: 18. Germline-derived CDR1 and CDR2 are SGDLS and YYNGEE. This CDR3 is built from 18 residues. CDR3 in DNA: TGTGCCAGCAGCGGGGAAGGACAGGCCCGCGTCCGGGGTTCACCCCTCCACTTT. As protein: CASSGEGQARVRGSPLHF.

The chain joins TRBV4-3 to TRBJ2-3; perhaps TRBD2 as D (6 bases). This CDR3 is 17 amino acids long. V shed 0 bases and J shed 2 bases, with 15 bases lying between them. In germline, CDR1 is LGHNA, CDR2 YSLEER. CDR3 bases: TGCGCCAGCAGCCAAGATCGGGGGACGAGATCCACAGATACGCAGTATTTT. Translating it yields CASSQDRGTRSTDTQYF.